This T cell receptor beta chain comes out of a study of identifying expanded T cells in peripheral blood. In the case of this clone: Its specificity is unknown.

Here immunoSEQ multiplex PCR was the method, and the copy in TCRdb shows in-frame clones only, minus some. The sample lists 91,000 or so clones; about nine tenths were seen once. Germline V gene sequence: CDR1 SQVTM, CDR2 ANQGSEA. The germline V and J ends were trimmed by 3 bases and 8 bases, with 14 bases remaining between them. The CDR3 has 13 residues. Regarding the study as a whole: Over two and four weeks, about 15 and 19 clones changed, versus approximately 1.1 between replicates.

Sequenced sample: blood. This TCR was recovered from a person aged 18-70 years in good health. The rearrangement joins TRBV29-1 to TRBJ2-1; D uncertain. The DNA for the CDR3 is TGCAGCGTTGAGAGTCATTGGGTCGATGAGCAGTTCTTC. Its protein is CSVESHWVDEQFF.